Below, one T cell receptor beta chain is given with its context. What it binds is unknown. V dropped 3 bases and J dropped 0 bases, with 12 bases sitting between them. The CDR3 has 15 amino acids. CDR1 is SGHAT, CDR2 FQNNGV, per germline. These data are taken from a study of T cell repertoires in urothelial bladder cancer. Overall study context: The roughly 12 resected lesions were three cT0, three cTa, three cT1 and three cT2 or greater. The study's findings and limits: Up to roughly 15% of carcinoma infiltrating lymphocytes belonged to one T-cell clone. Benign specimens held more T cells than urothelial carcinoma specimens. Infiltrating lymphocytes: median roughly 2% in carcinoma versus about 12% in benign specimens.

Using immunoSEQ multiplex PCR, the repertoire was profiled, and TCRdb retains in-frame clones only, with some absent. The sample contains over 10,000 clones, roughly 65% of which appear only once. Sequencing was carried out using tumor-infiltrating cells from bladder cancer. This sequence joins TRBV11-2 and TRBJ2-7; unclear D gene. The source is a human donor with urothelial carcinoma. CDR3 in amino acids: CASSFGRNGSYEQYF. CDR3 in DNA: TGTGCCAGCAGCTTCGGGCGGAACGGCTCCTACGAGCAGTACTTC.